The rows below give T cell receptor beta chains drawn from one sample of a study of post-analysis software for immune sequencing data. TCRdb called the PCR reads again in MiXCR, with one record for every CDR3 protein. The sample contains hundreds of thousands of distinct CDR3 sequences, about 40% of which appear only once. Sequencing was performed on blood. Receptors were obtained from a girl aged 5 to 17 with multiple sclerosis. Each CDR3 is given with its conserved first and last residue. D genes are given only for firm matches. The listing skips clone size in some rows; elsewhere it reads once, few, many or a size class.

clone size | D gene | J gene | V gene | CDR3 protein | CDR3 DNA
many | . | TRBJ2-7 | TRBV20-1 | CSARDRRLAGNEQYF | TGCAGTGCTAGAGATCGTAGGCTAGCCGGGAACGAGCAGTACTTC
. | . | TRBJ2-1 | TRBV5-6 | CASSLAAEQFF | TGTGCCAGCAGCTTGGCAGCCGAGCAGTTCTTC
few | . | TRBJ1-2 | TRBV5-1 | CASSLTSPNYGYTF | TGCGCCAGCAGCTTGACATCCCCTAACTATGGCTACACCTTC
. | TRBD2 | TRBJ2-7 | TRBV5-1 | CASSLAFMTSGSYEQYF | TGCGCCAGCAGCTTGGCCTTTATGACTAGCGGTTCCTACGAGCAGTACTTC
. | . | TRBJ2-4 | TRBV5-1 | CASSLAVHGDIQYF | TGCGCCAGCAGCTTGGCGGTCCATGGGGACATTCAGTACTTC
few | . | TRBJ2-6 | TRBV12-3/TRBV12-4 | CASSFLRASGANVLTF | TGTGCCAGCAGTTTTTTGCGGGCCTCTGGGGCCAACGTCCTGACTTTC
. | TRBD2 | TRBJ2-7 | TRBV20-1 | CSARDGASGNYEQYF | TGCAGTGCTAGAGATGGGGCTAGCGGAAACTACGAGCAGTACTTC
. | TRBD2 | TRBJ2-2 | TRBV5-1 | CASSGTRNTGELFF | TGCGCCAGCTCCGGGACTAGGAACACCGGGGAGCTGTTTTTT
once | TRBD2 | TRBJ2-7 | TRBV5-1 | CASSVGMAGAYEQYF | TGCGCCAGCAGCGTTGGGATGGCGGGGGCCTACGAGCAGTACTTC
. | . | TRBJ2-5 | TRBV3-1 | CASSQRTDRETQYF | TGTGCCAGCAGCCAACGGACAGATAGGGAGACCCAGTACTTC
. | TRBD1 | TRBJ1-2 | TRBV30 | CAWSPGQGAVYGYTF | TGTGCCTGGAGCCCGGGGCAGGGGGCGGTCTATGGCTACACCTTC
. | . | TRBJ1-1 | TRBV5-1 | CASSTGPGMNTEAFF | TGCGCCAGCAGCACAGGCCCGGGGATGAACACTGAAGCTTTCTTT
. | . | TRBJ2-1 | TRBV12-3/TRBV12-4 | CASSLGTRKFF | TGTGCCAGCAGTTTAGGTACCCGCAAGTTCTTC
. | . | TRBJ1-2 | TRBV24-1 | CATSGGQGNYGYTF | TGTGCCACCAGTGGAGGGCAGGGGAACTATGGCTACACCTTC
. | TRBD1 | TRBJ1-6 | TRBV12-3/TRBV12-4 | CASRGQGGNSPLHF | TGTGCCAGCAGAGGACAGGGAGGAAATTCACCCCTCCACTTT
. | TRBD1 | TRBJ1-5 | TRBV10-3 | CAISETGTGHQPQHF | TGTGCCATCAGTGAGACGGGGACAGGACATCAGCCCCAGCATTTT
. | . | TRBJ1-5 | TRBV12-3/TRBV12-4 | CASSPSWGGNQPQHF | TGTGCCAGCAGCCCCTCTTGGGGGGGCAATCAGCCCCAGCATTTT
. | . | TRBJ1-2 | TRBV5-6 | CAGSLPPSGTNYGYTF | TGTGCCGGCAGCTTACCCCCGTCGGGGACTAACTATGGCTACACCTTC
few | TRBD1 | TRBJ1-5 | TRBV20-1 | CSARLQGAGQPQHF | TGCAGTGCTAGACTACAGGGGGCAGGTCAGCCCCAGCATTTT
few | TRBD2 | TRBJ2-7 | TRBV9 | CASSVREGRGEQYF | TGTGCCAGCAGCGTAAGGGAGGGAAGAGGCGAGCAGTACTTC
few | . | TRBJ2-3 | TRBV29-1 | CSVQRPLTSTDTQYF | TGCAGCGTTCAGCGTCCTCTTACTAGCACAGATACGCAGTATTTT
. | . | TRBJ2-5 | TRBV7-8 | CASSSSSPQETQYF | TGTGCCAGCAGCTCATCGTCACCCCAAGAGACCCAGTACTTC
few | . | TRBJ2-3 | TRBV15 | CATRPGSTDTQYF | TGTGCCACCAGACCGGGCAGCACAGATACGCAGTATTTT
. | . | TRBJ2-1 | TRBV7-2 | CAGSLVQGHQETQFF | TGTGCCGGCAGCTTAGTCCAGGGGCACCAAGAGACCCAGTTCTTC
few | . | TRBJ2-3 | TRBV4-1 | CASSPIPGGDTQYF | TGCGCCAGCAGCCCGATCCCTGGAGGAGATACGCAGTATTTT
few | . | TRBJ1-2 | TRBV6-5 | CASSYRFGVIYGYTF | TGTGCCAGCAGTTACCGGTTCGGGGTAATCTATGGCTACACCTTC
. | . | TRBJ2-7 | TRBV20-1 | CSASQNHEQYF | TGCAGTGCTAGTCAGAACCACGAGCAGTACTTC
. | TRBD2 | TRBJ2-3 | TRBV28 | CASSLLAGGHADTQYF | TGTGCCAGCAGTCTCCTAGCGGGAGGGCATGCAGATACGCAGTATTTT
. | . | TRBJ1-4 | TRBV3-1 | CASSRVGSTNEKLFF | TGTGCCAGCAGCCGGGTCGGGTCAACTAATGAAAAACTGTTTTTT
few | . | TRBJ2-7 | TRBV6-5 | CAGRQVVHEQYF | TGTGCCGGCCGACAGGTAGTCCACGAGCAGTACTTC
. | . | TRBJ2-7 | TRBV11-2 | CASSLSRAVYEQYF | TGTGCCAGCAGCTTGAGCAGGGCTGTCTACGAGCAGTACTTC
. | . | TRBJ2-4 | TRBV10-3 | CAISPQGAKNIQYF | TGTGCCATCAGCCCACAGGGAGCCAAAAACATTCAGTACTTC
. | . | TRBJ1-1 | TRBV19 | CASGDRPNTEAFF | TGTGCCAGTGGCGACAGGCCAAACACTGAAGCTTTCTTT
. | TRBD2 | TRBJ2-1 | TRBV7-2 | CASSVGLLNEQFF | TGTGCCAGCAGCGTGGGACTACTCAATGAGCAGTTCTTC
. | TRBD2 | TRBJ2-5 | TRBV7-3 | CASSPGTSGARGGETQYF | TGTGCCAGCAGTCCCGGGACTAGCGGGGCCCGAGGAGGAGAGACCCAGTACTTC
. | TRBD2 | TRBJ2-7 | TRBV4-2 | CASSQEVAGTMGYEQYF | TGTGCCAGCAGCCAAGAGGTAGCGGGGACTATGGGCTACGAGCAGTACTTC
. | TRBD1 | TRBJ2-1 | TRBV12-3/TRBV12-4 | CASRNHRGYEQFF | TGTGCCAGCCGGAATCACAGGGGGTATGAGCAGTTCTTC
. | . | TRBJ2-3 | TRBV18 | CASSPYEGIATDTQYF | TGTGCCAGCTCACCATACGAGGGGATTGCCACAGATACGCAGTATTTT
few | . | TRBJ2-4 | TRBV29-1 | CSVLMTKNIQYF | TGCAGCGTCCTTATGACCAAAAACATTCAGTACTTC
once | . | TRBJ2-1 | TRBV28 | CASSPGPPGRSYNEQFF | TGTGCCAGCAGTCCCGGGCCCCCGGGGAGGTCCTACAATGAGCAGTTCTTC
. | TRBD1 | TRBJ2-1 | TRBV6-5 | CASSTRGTGLNNEQFF | TGTGCCAGCAGCACCCGCGGGACAGGGTTGAACAATGAGCAGTTCTTC